This entry is about one T cell receptor beta chain. Its antigen is undetermined. The data stem from a study of type 1 regulatory T cells. Germline V gene data show CDR1 as SGHTA and CDR2 as FQGNSA. V dropped 5 bases and J dropped 3 bases, with 14 bases sitting between them. There are 14 residues in the CDR3. TCRdb re-analysed the reads in MiXCR, keeping a single row per CDR3 protein. Of approximately 43,000 distinct CDR3 sequences detected, 12% appear once; the ten largest clones hold around 8%. This sequence was found in a human donor in good health. This chain links TRBV7-2 with TRBJ2-7; D may match TRBD1 or TRBD2 (6 bases each). Sequencing used cultured non-Tr1 T cells, either the whole culture or a sorted T cell fraction (not recorded which). The chain's CDR3 is CASSRSGGGYEQYF. For the CDR3, the DNA is TGTGCCAGCAGCCGTAGCGGAGGGGGCTACGAGCAGTACTTC.